Sequencing of this T cell receptor beta chain was carried out in a study of T cell clones after liver transplantation. As for the study in general: Liver transplant recipients had immunosuppression withdrawal attempted within 2 years. At least one year of complete immunosuppression withdrawal without enzymes over twice normal defined tolerance. Apart from a few HCV-positive recipients, transplants were for non-autoimmune, non-viral reasons. General study results and limits: Circulating graft-donor-reactive CD4 TCRbeta sequences fell significantly post-transplant in 5 of 8 subjects.

The repertoire was sequenced with immunoSEQ multiplex PCR; TCRdb's copy has only in-frame clones and lacks some. The sample lists approximately 51,000 clones, 70% to 75% occurring once. Germline V gene data show CDR1 as SGDLS and CDR2 as YYNGEE. The CDR3 is 18 residues long. The ends lost 0 bases at V and 1 base at J; junction bases unmatched: 8. About this clone: Its specificity is unknown.

This clonotype originated in a human patient who received a liver transplant. A subset of T cells may come from the graft donor. This rearrangement joins TRBV9 to TRBJ2-2; 8 nucleotides agree with TRBD2. Sequenced here: CD4+ T cells from blood, sampled around 54 months after liver transplant. CDR3 coding DNA: TGTGCCAGCAGCGTAGTAGTTTCGGCGGGGGGGAACACCGGGGAGCTGTTTTTT. Its protein is CASSVVVSAGGNTGELFF.